A single sample gave rise to the 7 T cell receptor beta chains below, sequenced in a study of blood T cell repertoires in COVID-19. Sequencing was performed with immunoSEQ multiplex PCR; in TCRdb, only in-frame clones are kept and a portion is missing. Of about 220,000 clones in the sample, around 90% were seen once. The sample was PBMCs or T cells enriched from blood (not recorded which). The receptors stem from a man younger than 45 who had been exposed to COVID-19.

The gene calls are TRBV5-1 and TRBJ1-2, with 8 bases identical to TRBD1. The CDR3 is 14 amino acids. V shed 6 bases, J shed 4 bases, and the junction held 8 bases outside the gene matches. Germline assignment: CDR1 SGHRS and CDR2 YFSETQ. The DNA of the CDR3 is TGCGCCAGCACCCGGGACAGGAGTATCTATGGCTACACCTTC. Its translation is CASTRDRSIYGYTF.

This clone was detected a few times. The chain couples TRBV7-2 to TRBJ2-1; D is unclear. This CDR3 has 14 residues. Germline CDR1 is SGHTA and CDR2 is FQGNSA. V gave up 4 bases and J gave up 6 bases, with 13 bases separating them. The CDR3 here is CASSYSSDPNEQFF. The DNA for the CDR3 is TGTGCCAGCAGCTATAGCTCCGATCCCAATGAGCAGTTCTTC.

The V call is TRBV5-1, the J call TRBJ2-3, with 11 bases fitting TRBD2. The J segment lost 5 bases and the V segment lost 0 bases, leaving 8 bases of the junction unmatched. The CDR3 length is 17 residues. CDR1 is SGHRS and CDR2 is YFSETQ in the germline V gene. This CDR3 reads CASSLGSGGARGDTQYF. For the CDR3, the DNA is TGCGCCAGCAGCTTGGGTAGCGGGGGGGCCCGAGGAGATACGCAGTATTTT.

This chain connects TRBV3-1 (or the pseudogene TRBV3-2) to TRBJ1-1; D not resolved. The CDR3 consists of 13 residues. V was pared by 3 bases and J by 0 bases, with 5 bases between. CDR1 is LGHDT and CDR2 is YNNKEL in the germline V gene (reference sequence). The CDR3 nucleotides read TGTGCCAGCAGCCAGCAGGTGAACACTGAAGCTTTCTTT. Translated, it gives CASSQQVNTEAFF.

The genes are TRBV19 and TRBJ2-1, with a weak D call TRBD1 (7 bases). This CDR3 is built from 12 residues. Germline V gives CDR1 LNHDA, CDR2 SQIVND (reference sequence). The V gene lost 9 bases and the J gene lost 7 bases, with 13 bases spanning the gap. CDR3 amino acids: CASQGEVNEQFF. Written as DNA, the CDR3 is TGTGCCAGCCAGGGGGAGGTTAATGAGCAGTTCTTC.

Only a few counts were recorded for this clone. The genes are TRBV2 and TRBJ1-2, with TRBD1 as a possible D gene (5 bases). V lost 7 bases and J 2 bases, leaving 20 bases between the germline ends. CDR3 size: 16 residues. Looked up from germline, CDR1 is SNHLY and CDR2 is FYNNEI. The CDR3 nucleotides read TGTGCCAGCACCTATCCAGGGTTAGGGGCGAACTATGGCTACACCTTC. This encodes CASTYPGLGANYGYTF.

The V call is TRBV5-8, the J call TRBJ1-4; 7 nucleotides align to TRBD1. With V trimmed by 7 bases and J by 3 bases, 9 bases remained unmatched. Germline CDR1 and CDR2: SGHTS and YDEGEE. The CDR3 is made up of 15 amino acids. CDR3 protein: CASRGVGTANEKLFF. The CDR3 bases are TGTGCCAGCCGCGGGGTAGGGACAGCTAATGAAAAACTGTTTTTT.